A selection of T cell receptor beta chains follows, all from one sample in a study of blood T cell repertoires in COVID-19. Produced via immunoSEQ multiplex PCR; TCRdb's table is partial and in-frame only. The sample has around 150,000 clones; around 82% are singletons. The specimen sequenced was peripheral blood. Receptors were obtained from a woman between 35 and 50 years old with COVID-19, enrolled during active disease. Each CDR3 is given with its conserved first and last residue. Fields, in order: CDR3 DNA, CDR3 protein, D gene, V gene, clone size, J gene. D genes are given only for firm matches. Rows may omit the clone size; those that give it use once, few, many or a size class.

TGTGCCAGCAGCTTGTACGAGACAGGGTCAGGAAACACCATATATTTT CASSLYETGSGNTIYF TRBD1 TRBV5-6 - TRBJ1-3
TGCGCCAGCAGCCCTGGGGTGGGACTAGTTGGGTATGAGCAGTTCTTC CASSPGVGLVGYEQFF TRBD2 TRBV5-1 - TRBJ2-1
TGCGCCAGCAGCCAAGGGGAGGTGGGGGGGCGTCAGGAGCAGTTCTTC CASSQGEVGGRQEQFF - TRBV4-1 - TRBJ2-1
TGTGCCAGCAGTCCCGGGACTAGGGCGACCCAGTACTTC CASSPGTRATQYF TRBD2 TRBV27 - TRBJ2-5
TGTGCCAGTAGTATTCCCCGGGGTGTCTCTGGGGCCAACGTCCTGACTTTC CASSIPRGVSGANVLTF - TRBV19 few TRBJ2-6
TGTGCCAGCAGCCCTTACGGACTAGCGGGACTAGAGACCCAGTACTTC CASSPYGLAGLETQYF TRBD2 TRBV11-2 - TRBJ2-5
TGTGCCATCAGTGAGTCCTCGGGGGATACGCAGTATTTT CAISESSGDTQYF - TRBV10-3 - TRBJ2-3
TGTGCCAGTAAGTTACAGGCCACTAATCAGCCCCAGCATTTT CASKLQATNQPQHF - TRBV19 many TRBJ1-5
TGTGCCAGTAGCGCCTGGCAGGAGGGCTATGGCTACACCTTC CASSAWQEGYGYTF - TRBV19 once TRBJ1-2
TGTGCCAGCAGCCACCAAAGACAGGGTTGGGGCACAGATACGCAGTATTTT CASSHQRQGWGTDTQYF TRBD1 TRBV3-1/TRBV3-2 - TRBJ2-3
TGCGCCAGCGCAGGGTATCGTCTAGCGGGGCAAGAGACCCAGTACTTC CASAGYRLAGQETQYF TRBD2 TRBV10-2 - TRBJ2-5